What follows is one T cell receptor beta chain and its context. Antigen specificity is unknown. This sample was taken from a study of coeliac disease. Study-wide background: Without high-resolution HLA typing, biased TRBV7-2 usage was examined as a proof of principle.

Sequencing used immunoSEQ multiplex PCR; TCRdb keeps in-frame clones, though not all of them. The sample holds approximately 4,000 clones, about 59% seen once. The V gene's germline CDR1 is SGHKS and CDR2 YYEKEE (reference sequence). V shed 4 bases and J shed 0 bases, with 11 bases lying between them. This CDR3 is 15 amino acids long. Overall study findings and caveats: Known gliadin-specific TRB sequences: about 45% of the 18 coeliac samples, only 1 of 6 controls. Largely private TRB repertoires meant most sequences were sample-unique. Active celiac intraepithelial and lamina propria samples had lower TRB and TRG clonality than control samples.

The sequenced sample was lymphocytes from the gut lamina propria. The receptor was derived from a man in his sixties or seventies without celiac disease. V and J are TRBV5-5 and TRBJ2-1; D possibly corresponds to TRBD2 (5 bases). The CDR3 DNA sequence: TGTGCCAGCAGCCCGAGCGGCAGCTCCTACAATGAGCAGTTCTTC. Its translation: CASSPSGSSYNEQFF.